This is a list of T cell receptor beta chains from one sample in a study of early T cells in non-severe SARS-CoV-2 infection. TCRdb re-called the 5' RACE reads with MiXCR, one entry per CDR3 protein. The sample holds more than 75,000 distinct CDR3 sequences, 11% to 15% seen once. Sequenced input: whole blood. The receptors derive from an adult who was a healthcare worker with PCR-confirmed SARS-CoV-2 infection or an uninfected control (not recorded which). The CDR3 runs from the conserved cysteine through the conserved F or W. The D gene is left open where the match is weak. Size tells how often a clone was seen (once, few, many) or the class of an expanded clone, and some rows leave it out.

V	size	J	D	CDR3	DNA
TRBV7-9	few	TRBJ2-2	NA	CASSVTVAGELFF	TGTGCCAGCAGCGTAACTGTGGCCGGGGAGCTGTTTTTT
TRBV18	few	TRBJ2-5	TRBD1	CASSATGIETQYF	TGTGCCAGCTCGGCGACAGGGATAGAGACCCAGTACTTC
TRBV11-2	NA	TRBJ2-7	NA	CASSLVLHGDEQYF	TGTGCCAGCAGCTTAGTCTTGCATGGCGACGAGCAGTACTTC
TRBV12-5	many	TRBJ1-1	TRBD1	CASGTGTGWSEAFF	TGTGCTAGTGGCACCGGGACAGGGTGGTCTGAAGCTTTCTTT
TRBV28	many	TRBJ2-2	NA	CAMRAGLTGELFF	TGTGCCATGAGGGCAGGGCTCACCGGGGAGCTGTTTTTT
TRBV29-1	few	TRBJ1-3	NA	CSVANQGDTIYF	TGCAGCGTTGCGAATCAAGGGGACACCATATATTTT
TRBV15	many	TRBJ1-6	TRBD1	CATSYQGEDSPLHF	TGTGCCACCAGCTATCAGGGGGAAGATTCACCCCTCCACTTT
TRBV6-1	NA	TRBJ1-1	NA	CASYRVNTEAFF	TGTGCCAGTTACCGGGTAAACACTGAAGCTTTCTTT
TRBV30	many	TRBJ1-2	TRBD1	CAWSVRVGTGDGYTF	TGTGCCTGGAGTGTACGAGTCGGGACAGGGGATGGCTACACCTTC
TRBV12-3/TRBV12-4	NA	TRBJ2-2	NA	CASSLWGAGELFF	TGTGCCAGCAGTTTGTGGGGTGCCGGGGAGCTGTTTTTT
TRBV27	NA	TRBJ2-4	NA	CASSLLSAGKNIQYF	TGTGCCAGCAGCCTTCTAAGTGCGGGCAAAAACATTCAGTACTTC
TRBV12-3/TRBV12-4	NA	TRBJ2-1	NA	CASSAGGLTGGQFF	TGTGCCAGCAGTGCCGGGGGACTGACGGGCGGGCAGTTCTTC
TRBV6-2/TRBV6-3	few	TRBJ2-7	NA	CASSYDIPTYEQYF	TGTGCCAGCAGTTACGATATTCCTACCTACGAGCAGTACTTC
TRBV2	many	TRBJ2-7	TRBD2	CASSRLAGGYEQYF	TGTGCCAGCAGCAGACTAGCGGGGGGGTACGAGCAGTACTTC
TRBV10-3	NA	TRBJ1-2	NA	CAISGNTVYGYTF	TGTGCCATCAGTGGAAACACTGTCTATGGCTACACCTTC
TRBV10-3	few	TRBJ1-1	NA	CAISSIHQGNTEAFF	TGTGCCATCAGCTCAATCCACCAGGGGAACACTGAAGCTTTCTTT
TRBV10-3	NA	TRBJ1-6	TRBD1	CAISESTGGYNSPLHF	TGTGCCATCAGTGAGTCCACAGGGGGCTATAATTCACCCCTCCACTTT
TRBV29-1	many	TRBJ2-7	NA	CSVEAGSYEQYF	TGCAGCGTTGAGGCAGGGAGCTACGAGCAGTACTTC
TRBV5-4	NA	TRBJ1-6	TRBD1	CASSLVEGAGSPLHF	TGTGCCAGCAGCTTGGTTGAGGGGGCAGGGTCACCCCTCCACTTT
TRBV12-3/TRBV12-4	NA	TRBJ1-5	NA	CASSLNFASNQPQHF	TGTGCCAGCAGTTTAAACTTCGCTAGCAATCAGCCCCAGCATTTT
TRBV6-5	NA	TRBJ2-3	NA	CASSPQGRGADTQYF	TGTGCCAGCAGTCCCCAGGGGAGGGGCGCAGATACGCAGTATTTT
TRBV5-1	NA	TRBJ1-6	TRBD1	CASSGDRAYSPLHF	TGCGCCAGCAGCGGGGACAGGGCCTATTCACCCCTCCACTTT
TRBV7-2	many	TRBJ2-7	TRBD1	CASSYPQGVYEQYF	TGTGCCAGCAGCTACCCCCAGGGGGTCTACGAGCAGTACTTC
TRBV11-1	NA	TRBJ1-3	NA	CASSSDRLEGDTIYF	TGTGCCAGCAGCTCGGACAGACTCGAAGGAGACACCATATATTTT
TRBV6-2/TRBV6-3	NA	TRBJ2-1	NA	CASSYSMGGGGWSYNEQFF	TGTGCCAGCAGTTACTCGATGGGCGGAGGGGGTTGGTCCTACAATGAGCAGTTCTTC
TRBV7-2	NA	TRBJ2-7	TRBD2	CASSLDSSGALSYEQYF	TGTGCCAGCAGCTTAGATTCTAGCGGGGCCCTCTCCTACGAGCAGTACTTC
TRBV6-2/TRBV6-3	NA	TRBJ2-4	NA	CASNPRRVNIQYF	TGTGCCAGCAACCCCCGGAGAGTGAACATTCAGTACTTC
TRBV29-1	NA	TRBJ2-2	NA	CSASRGRAGELFF	TGCAGCGCGAGCCGGGGGCGGGCCGGGGAGCTGTTTTTT
TRBV6-1	few	TRBJ1-4	TRBD1	CASSGGGAGEKLFF	TGTGCCAGCAGTGGAGGGGGCGCGGGTGAAAAACTGTTTTTT
TRBV20-1	NA	TRBJ2-1	TRBD1	CSATTGTVEYNEQFF	TGCAGTGCTACAACCGGGACAGTTGAGTACAATGAGCAGTTCTTC
TRBV4-3	few	TRBJ2-3	NA	CASSQGVRGREIDTQYF	TGCGCCAGCAGCCAAGGAGTCCGCGGCAGGGAGATAGATACGCAGTATTTT
TRBV5-1	many	TRBJ2-1	TRBD1	CASISGGANNEQFF	TGCGCCAGCATATCAGGGGGCGCGAACAATGAGCAGTTCTTC
TRBV12-3/TRBV12-4	few	TRBJ2-5	TRBD1	CASSPRQGVGTQYF	TGTGCCAGCAGTCCACGACAGGGAGTTGGGACCCAGTACTTC
TRBV19	few	TRBJ2-7	NA	CASSMDDSRGYEQYF	TGTGCCAGTAGTATGGACGATTCTAGGGGATACGAGCAGTACTTC
TRBV10-3	many	TRBJ2-7	TRBD1	CAIRDTGTAFSYEQYF	TGTGCCATCAGGGATACCGGGACAGCTTTTTCTTACGAGCAGTACTTC
TRBV6-5	many	TRBJ2-3	NA	CASSPTGTSSTDTQYF	TGTGCCAGCAGTCCCACAGGAACTTCTAGCACAGATACGCAGTATTTT
TRBV20-1	many	TRBJ1-1	NA	CSAQLNTEAFF	TGCAGTGCACAGCTGAACACTGAAGCTTTCTTT